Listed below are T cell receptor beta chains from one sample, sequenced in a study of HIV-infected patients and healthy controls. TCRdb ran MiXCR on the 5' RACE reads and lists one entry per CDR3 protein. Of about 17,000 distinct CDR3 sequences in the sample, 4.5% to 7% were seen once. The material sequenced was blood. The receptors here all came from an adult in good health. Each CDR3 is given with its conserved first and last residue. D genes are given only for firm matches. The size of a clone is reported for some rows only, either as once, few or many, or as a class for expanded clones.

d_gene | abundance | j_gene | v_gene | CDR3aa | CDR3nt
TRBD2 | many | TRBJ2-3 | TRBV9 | CASSAPTSGGVDTQYF | TGTGCCAGCAGCGCCCCGACTAGCGGGGGGGTAGATACGCAGTATTTT
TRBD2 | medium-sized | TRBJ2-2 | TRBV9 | CASSVRTSVRTGELFF | TGTGCCAGCAGCGTCAGGACTAGCGTGCGGACCGGGGAGCTGTTTTTT
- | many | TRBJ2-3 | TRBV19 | CASSIATGHPDTQYF | TGTGCCAGTAGTATAGCGACTGGACACCCAGATACGCAGTATTTT
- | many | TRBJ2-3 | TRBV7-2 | CASSLAGGQGDTQYF | TGTGCCAGCAGCTTAGCGGGGGGGCAGGGGGATACGCAGTATTTT
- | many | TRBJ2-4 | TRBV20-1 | CSASSGAWLAKNIQYF | TGCAGTGCTAGTTCCGGAGCTTGGCTAGCCAAAAACATTCAGTACTTC
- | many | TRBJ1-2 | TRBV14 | CASSPAGWGYTF | TGTGCCAGCAGCCCCGCCGGTTGGGGCTACACCTTC
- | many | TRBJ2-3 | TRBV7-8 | CASSPHRIARTDTQYF | TGTGCCAGCAGCCCCCATAGGATAGCCCGCACAGATACGCAGTATTTT
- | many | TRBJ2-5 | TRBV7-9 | CASCTPGPMEETQYF | TGTGCCAGCTGCACACCCGGGCCAATGGAAGAGACCCAGTACTTC
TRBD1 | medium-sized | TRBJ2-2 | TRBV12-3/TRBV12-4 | CASSRDSFELFF | TGTGCCAGCAGCCGGGACAGTTTTGAGCTGTTTTTT
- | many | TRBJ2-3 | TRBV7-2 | CASSSGRLFKDTQYF | TGTGCCAGCAGCTCTGGACGGCTTTTTAAAGATACGCAGTATTTT
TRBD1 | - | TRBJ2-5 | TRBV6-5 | CASSYGDRGTETQYF | TGTGCCAGCAGTTACGGGGACAGGGGGACAGAGACCCAGTACTTC
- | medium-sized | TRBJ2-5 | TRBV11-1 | CASSETGRRTQETQYF | TGTGCCAGCAGCGAAACGGGACGCAGGACGCAAGAGACCCAGTACTTC
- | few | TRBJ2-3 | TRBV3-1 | CASSPVWAENTDTQYF | TGTGCCAGCAGCCCCGTTTGGGCGGAAAATACAGATACGCAGTATTTT
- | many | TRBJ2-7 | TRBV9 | CASSVAFNDGTYEQYF | TGTGCCAGCAGCGTAGCGTTTAACGACGGGACCTACGAGCAGTACTTC
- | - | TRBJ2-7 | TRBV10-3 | CAISDISEQYF | TGTGCCATCAGTGATATTTCCGAGCAGTACTTC
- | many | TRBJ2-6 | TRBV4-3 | CASSQDSGFSGANVLTF | TGCGCCAGCAGCCAAGATTCGGGCTTCTCTGGGGCCAACGTCCTGACTTTC
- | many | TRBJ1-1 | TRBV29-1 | CSVVSTEAFF | TGCAGCGTTGTTTCCACTGAAGCTTTCTTT
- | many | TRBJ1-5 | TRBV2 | CASKRDSNQPQHF | TGTGCCAGCAAGCGGGATAGCAATCAGCCCCAGCATTTT
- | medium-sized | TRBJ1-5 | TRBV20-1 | CSARGPPPRDGGQPQHF | TGCAGTGCTAGAGGCCCACCCCCCCGGGACGGCGGGCAGCCCCAGCATTTT
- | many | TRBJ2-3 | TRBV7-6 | CASSLRVATPQYF | TGTGCCAGCAGCCTTAGGGTGGCCACTCCCCAGTATTTT
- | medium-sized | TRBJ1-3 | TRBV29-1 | CSVASRGAGNTIYF | TGCAGCGTTGCAAGCAGGGGAGCTGGAAACACCATATATTTT
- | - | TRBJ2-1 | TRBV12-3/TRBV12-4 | CASSKDYYNEQFF | TGTGCCAGCAGTAAGGACTACTACAATGAGCAGTTCTTC
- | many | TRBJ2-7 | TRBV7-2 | CASSLVPLLSYEQYF | TGTGCCAGCAGCTTAGTGCCTCTTTTATCCTACGAGCAGTACTTC
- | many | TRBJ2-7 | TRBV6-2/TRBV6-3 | CASSSLGTGVPIYEQYF | TGTGCCAGCAGTTCGTTAGGAACGGGGGTCCCCATCTACGAGCAGTACTTC
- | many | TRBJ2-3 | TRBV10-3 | CAISEGPVIDTQYF | TGTGCCATCAGTGAGGGACCGGTCATTGATACGCAGTATTTT
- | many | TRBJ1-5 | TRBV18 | CASSPAGGNQPQHF | TGTGCCAGCTCACCGGCTGGTGGCAATCAGCCCCAGCATTTT
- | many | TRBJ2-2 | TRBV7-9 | CASSLLISGELFF | TGTGCCAGCAGCTTACTGATCTCCGGGGAGCTGTTTTTT
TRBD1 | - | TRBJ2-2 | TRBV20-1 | CSARQLRDRVVTGELFF | TGCAGTGCTAGGCAACTCCGGGACAGGGTGGTCACCGGGGAGCTGTTTTTT
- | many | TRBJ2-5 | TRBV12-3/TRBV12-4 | CASSLSEETQYF | TGTGCCAGCAGTTTAAGTGAAGAGACCCAGTACTTC
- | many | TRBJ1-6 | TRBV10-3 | CAVTGKLNNNSPLHF | TGTGCCGTCACAGGGAAACTTAATAATAATTCACCCCTCCACTTT
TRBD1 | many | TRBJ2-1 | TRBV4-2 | CASSQGPGTGGFEQFF | TGTGCCAGCAGCCAAGGGCCCGGGACAGGGGGCTTCGAGCAGTTCTTC
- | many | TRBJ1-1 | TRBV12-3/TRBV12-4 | CASSLDAGMNTEAFF | TGTGCCAGCAGTTTGGACGCAGGGATGAACACTGAAGCTTTCTTT
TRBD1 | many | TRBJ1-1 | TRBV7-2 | CASSPQGASEAFF | TGTGCCAGCAGCCCACAGGGGGCCTCTGAAGCTTTCTTT
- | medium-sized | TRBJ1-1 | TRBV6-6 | CASSRSWGEAFF | TGTGCCAGCAGCCGGTCGTGGGGCGAAGCTTTCTTT
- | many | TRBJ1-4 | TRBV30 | CAWSVLLGEKLFF | TGTGCCTGGAGTGTACTGTTAGGTGAAAAACTGTTTTTT
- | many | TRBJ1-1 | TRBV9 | CASSVVWNTEAFF | TGTGCCAGCAGCGTAGTATGGAACACTGAAGCTTTCTTT
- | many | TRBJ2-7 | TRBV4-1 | CASSNTLRQYF | TGCGCCAGCAGCAATACCCTCCGGCAGTACTTC
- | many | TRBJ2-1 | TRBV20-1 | CSVPGGGNNEQFF | TGCAGTGTCCCTGGAGGCGGGAACAATGAGCAGTTCTTC
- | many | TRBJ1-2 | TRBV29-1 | CSVEDSYYGYTF | TGCAGCGTTGAAGACAGCTACTATGGCTACACCTTC
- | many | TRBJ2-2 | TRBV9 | CASSVGRISNTGELFF | TGTGCCAGCAGCGTAGGCCGAATTTCGAACACCGGGGAGCTGTTTTTT